This is a list of T cell receptor beta chains from one sample in a study of control samples from healthy donors and cancer patients. Data came from immunoSEQ multiplex PCR; TCRdb stores just in-frame clones and leaves some out. The table has roughly 120,000 clones, just under 95% seen once. Sequencing used blood. The source is a man aged 30 to 45 in good health. Each CDR3 is given without its conserved first and last residue.

v_gene: TRBV7-2; CDR3aa: ASSSTTGSRAF
v_gene: TRBV13; CDR3aa: ASSLLPDGNTGELF
v_gene: TRBV10-2; CDR3aa: ASSEWDFSNQPQH
v_gene: TRBV29-1; CDR3aa: SIDRTGVINEQF
v_gene: TRBV19; CDR3aa: ASSPWGATNMGETQY
v_gene: TRBV6-6; CDR3aa: ARKGPLSPLH
v_gene: TRBV5-3; CDR3aa: ARSSGLAGASPSSYNEQF
v_gene: TRBV7-2; CDR3aa: ASSLKGIAKNIQY
v_gene: TRBV12-5; CDR3aa: ASGLVLTMAGGSYGYT
v_gene: TRBV9; CDR3aa: ASSVVGDPHRAF
v_gene: TRBV28; CDR3aa: ASSPWTGNTEAF
v_gene: TRBV6-1; CDR3aa: ASSELAGAGGEQY
v_gene: TRBV2; CDR3aa: ASTADRKNTEAF
v_gene: TRBV5-1; CDR3aa: ASSLGQIGTEAF
v_gene: TRBV4-2; CDR3aa: ASSTTGDPEKLF
v_gene: TRBV27; CDR3aa: ASSPQLTGKEYGYT
v_gene: TRBV19; CDR3aa: ASSFGVYGGDGYT
v_gene: TRBV4-1; CDR3aa: ASSQGTGRDYGYT
v_gene: TRBV6-6; CDR3aa: ASRSRASGWSEKLF
v_gene: TRBV18; CDR3aa: ASSQSTGGETQY
v_gene: TRBV11-3; CDR3aa: ASSNGLAPGELF
v_gene: TRBV7-2; CDR3aa: ASSFRGTYGYT
v_gene: TRBV24-1; CDR3aa: ATSDLSPPLNTEAF
v_gene: TRBV5-4; CDR3aa: ASSLEGAPNEQF
v_gene: TRBV7-9; CDR3aa: ASRRRGQLVNEQY
v_gene: TRBV6-5; CDR3aa: ASSWGDRDYGYT
v_gene: TRBV4-1; CDR3aa: ASSQVGWNTEAF
v_gene: TRBV14; CDR3aa: ASAPGPGTKTQY
v_gene: TRBV5-1; CDR3aa: ASRPGGASNEKLF
v_gene: TRBV27; CDR3aa: ASRLRDRANYGYT
v_gene: TRBV7-8; CDR3aa: ASSTRQGPYEQY
v_gene: TRBV9; CDR3aa: ASSVDGVANQPQH
v_gene: TRBV4-1; CDR3aa: ASSQANLNRGLNTEAF
v_gene: TRBV7-6; CDR3aa: ASSPVDRAAETQY
v_gene: TRBV5-1; CDR3aa: ASRLIRATNTEAF
v_gene: TRBV5-1; CDR3aa: ASKTAQGPDEAF
v_gene: TRBV7-9; CDR3aa: ASSPGQGPYEQY